The clone carrying this TCR beta chain was observed once. This entry comes from a study of cytomegalovirus exposure and HLA in healthy donors. Study context: Researchers found that roughly 80% of 398 genotyped donors fell within the Caucasian-associated ancestry cluster.

PCR primers comprised 60 Vbeta and 13 Jbeta primers. Only in-frame clones appear in the TCRdb table, and some are missing; sequencing was by immunoSEQ multiplex PCR. The sample lists roughly 180,000 clones, around 80% occurring once. Germline V lookup: CDR1 SGDLS, CDR2 YYNGEE. The CDR3 loop spans 16 amino acids. The junction had 8 bases not matched to a gene; V was cut back by 3 bases and J by 4 bases. This TCR derives from a boy between 2 and 10 years old in good health and CMV-seronegative. V is TRBV9 and J is TRBJ1-2; 11 nucleotides line up with TRBD1. The sample taken for sequencing was PBMCs. For the CDR3, the DNA is TGTGCCAGCAGCGCCAAGGGACAGGGGGATTTCTATGGCTACACCTTC. Translated, it gives CASSAKGQGDFYGYTF.